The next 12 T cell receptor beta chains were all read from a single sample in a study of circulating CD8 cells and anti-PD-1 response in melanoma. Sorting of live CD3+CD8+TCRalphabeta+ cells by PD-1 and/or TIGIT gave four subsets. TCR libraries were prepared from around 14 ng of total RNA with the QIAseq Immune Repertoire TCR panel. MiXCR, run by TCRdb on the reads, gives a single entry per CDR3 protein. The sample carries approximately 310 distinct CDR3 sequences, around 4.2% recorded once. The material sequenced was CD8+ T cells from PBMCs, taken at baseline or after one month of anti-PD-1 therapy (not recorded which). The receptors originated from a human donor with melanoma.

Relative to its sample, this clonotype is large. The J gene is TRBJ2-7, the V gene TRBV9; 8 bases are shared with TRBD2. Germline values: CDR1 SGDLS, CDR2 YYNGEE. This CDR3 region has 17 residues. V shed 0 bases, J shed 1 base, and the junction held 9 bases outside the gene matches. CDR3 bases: TGTGCCAGCAGCGTAGGTCTAGCGGGTCCCCCTTCCTACGAGCAGTACTTC. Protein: CASSVGLAGPPSYEQYF.

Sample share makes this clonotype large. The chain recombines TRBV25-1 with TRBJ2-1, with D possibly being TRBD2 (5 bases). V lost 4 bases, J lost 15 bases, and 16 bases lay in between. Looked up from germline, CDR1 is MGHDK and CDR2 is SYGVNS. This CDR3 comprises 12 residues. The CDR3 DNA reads TGTGCCAGCAGTGGTCCTTCCGGGGTCGTGTTCTTC. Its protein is CASSGPSGVVFF.

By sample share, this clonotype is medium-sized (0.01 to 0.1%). CDR3: CASSLPADILNEQYF. CDR3 sequence (DNA): TGTGCCAGCAGTTTACCAGCGGACATACTGAACGAGCAGTACTTC. V is TRBV28 and J is TRBJ2-7, with D perhaps TRBD1 or TRBD2 (5 bases each). The CDR3 contains 15 residues. The germline V and J ends were trimmed by 2 bases and 5 bases, with 16 bases remaining between them. Germline loops: CDR1 MDHEN, CDR2 SYDVKM.

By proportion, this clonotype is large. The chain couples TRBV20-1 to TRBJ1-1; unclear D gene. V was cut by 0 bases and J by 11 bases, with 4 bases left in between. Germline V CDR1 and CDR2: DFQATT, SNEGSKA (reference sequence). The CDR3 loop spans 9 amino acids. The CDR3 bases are TGCAGTGCTAGAGACAGGGCTTTCTTT. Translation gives CSARDRAFF.

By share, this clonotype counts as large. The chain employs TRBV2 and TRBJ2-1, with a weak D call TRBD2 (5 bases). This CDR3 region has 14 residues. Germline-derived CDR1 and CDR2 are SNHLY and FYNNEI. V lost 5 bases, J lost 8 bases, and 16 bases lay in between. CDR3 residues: CASSQTGFPDEQFF. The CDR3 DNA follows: TGTGCCAGCAGTCAAACGGGGTTCCCCGATGAGCAGTTCTTC.

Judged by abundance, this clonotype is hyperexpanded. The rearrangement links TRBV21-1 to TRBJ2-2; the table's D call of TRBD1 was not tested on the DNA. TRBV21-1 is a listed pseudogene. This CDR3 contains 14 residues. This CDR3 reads CASSKDRGTGELFF. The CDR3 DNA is TGTGCCAGCAGCAAAGATCGGGGGACCGGGGAGCTGTTTTTT.

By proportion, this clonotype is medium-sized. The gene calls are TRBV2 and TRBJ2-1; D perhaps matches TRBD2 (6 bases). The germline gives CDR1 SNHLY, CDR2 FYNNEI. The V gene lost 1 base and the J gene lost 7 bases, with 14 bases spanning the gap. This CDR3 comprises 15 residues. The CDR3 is CASSEEGLGRNEQFF. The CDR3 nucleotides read TGTGCCAGCAGTGAAGAGGGACTCGGGAGAAATGAGCAGTTCTTC.

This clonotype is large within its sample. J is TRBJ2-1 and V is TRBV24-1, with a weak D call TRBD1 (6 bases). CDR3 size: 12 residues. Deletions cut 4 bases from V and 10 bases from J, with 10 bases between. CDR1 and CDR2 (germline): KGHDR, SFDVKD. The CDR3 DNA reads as TGTGCCACCAGTGACACAGGGTGGGAGCAGTTCTTC. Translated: CATSDTGWEQFF.

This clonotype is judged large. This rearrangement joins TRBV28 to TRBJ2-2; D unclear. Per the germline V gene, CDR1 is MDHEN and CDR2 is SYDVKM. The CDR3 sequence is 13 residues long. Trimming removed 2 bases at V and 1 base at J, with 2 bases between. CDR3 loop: CASSLMNTGELFF. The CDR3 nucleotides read TGTGCCAGCAGTTTAATGAACACCGGGGAGCTGTTTTTT.

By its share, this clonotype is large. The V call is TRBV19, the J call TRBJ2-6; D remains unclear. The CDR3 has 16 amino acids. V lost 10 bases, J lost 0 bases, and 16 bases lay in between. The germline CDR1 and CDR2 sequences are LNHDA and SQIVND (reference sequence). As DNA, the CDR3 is TGTGCCACCGCTGTGGCACCTAGCTCTGGGGCCAACGTCCTGACTTTC. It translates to CATAVAPSSGANVLTF.

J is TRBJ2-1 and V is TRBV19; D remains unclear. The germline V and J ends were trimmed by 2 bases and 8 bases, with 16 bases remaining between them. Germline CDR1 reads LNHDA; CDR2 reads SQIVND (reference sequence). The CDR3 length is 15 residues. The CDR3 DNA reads TGTGCCAGTAGTATATTAGGGCGCCCCTTAGATGAGCAGTTCTTC. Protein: CASSILGRPLDEQFF.

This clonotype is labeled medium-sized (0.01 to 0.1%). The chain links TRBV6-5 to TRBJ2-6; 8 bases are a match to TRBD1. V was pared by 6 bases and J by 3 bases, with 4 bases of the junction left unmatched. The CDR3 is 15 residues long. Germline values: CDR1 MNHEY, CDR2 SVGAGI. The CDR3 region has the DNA TGTGCCAGCAGCCCAGGGGGCGGTGGGGCCAACGTCCTGACTTTC. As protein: CASSPGGGGANVLTF.